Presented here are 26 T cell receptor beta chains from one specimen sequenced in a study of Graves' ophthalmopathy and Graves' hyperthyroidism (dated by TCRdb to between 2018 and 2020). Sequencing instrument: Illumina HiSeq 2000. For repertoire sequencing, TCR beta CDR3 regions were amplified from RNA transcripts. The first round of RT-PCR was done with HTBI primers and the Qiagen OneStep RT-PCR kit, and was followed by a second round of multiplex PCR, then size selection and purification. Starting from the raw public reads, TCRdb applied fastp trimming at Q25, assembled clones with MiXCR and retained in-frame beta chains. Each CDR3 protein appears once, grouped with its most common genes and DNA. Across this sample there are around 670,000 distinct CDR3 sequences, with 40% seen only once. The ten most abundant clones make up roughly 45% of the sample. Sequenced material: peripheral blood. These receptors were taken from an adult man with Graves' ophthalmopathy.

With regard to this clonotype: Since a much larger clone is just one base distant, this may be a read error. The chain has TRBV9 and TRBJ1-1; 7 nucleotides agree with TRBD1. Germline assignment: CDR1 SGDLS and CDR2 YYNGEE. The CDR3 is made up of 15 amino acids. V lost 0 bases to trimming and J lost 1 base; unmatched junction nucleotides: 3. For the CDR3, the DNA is TGTGCCAGCAGCGTAGGACAGGGATCGAACACTGAAGCTTTCTTT. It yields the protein CASSVGQGSNTEAFF.

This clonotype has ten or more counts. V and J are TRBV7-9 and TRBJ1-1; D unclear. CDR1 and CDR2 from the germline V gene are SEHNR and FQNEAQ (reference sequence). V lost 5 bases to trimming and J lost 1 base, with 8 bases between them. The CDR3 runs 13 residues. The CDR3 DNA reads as TGTGCCAGCAGCAGGAAAGGGAACACTGAAGCTTTCTTT. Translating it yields CASSRKGNTEAFF.

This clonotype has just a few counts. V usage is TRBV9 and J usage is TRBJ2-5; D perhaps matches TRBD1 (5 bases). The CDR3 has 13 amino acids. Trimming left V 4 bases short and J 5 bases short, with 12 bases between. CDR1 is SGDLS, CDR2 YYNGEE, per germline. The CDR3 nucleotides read TGTGCCAGCAGCATCGGACAAAGGGAGACCCAGTACTTC. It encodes CASSIGQRETQYF.

CDR3 coding DNA: TGCAGCTCCTTAGGACAGAATGAAAAACTGTTTTTT. Protein product: CSSLGQNEKLFF. V gene TRBV29-1 combines with J gene TRBJ1-4; D is possibly TRBD1 (6 bases). V was cut by 8 bases and J by 5 bases, with 12 bases left in between. Germline CDR1 reads SQVTM; CDR2 reads ANQGSEA. This CDR3 has 12 amino acids.

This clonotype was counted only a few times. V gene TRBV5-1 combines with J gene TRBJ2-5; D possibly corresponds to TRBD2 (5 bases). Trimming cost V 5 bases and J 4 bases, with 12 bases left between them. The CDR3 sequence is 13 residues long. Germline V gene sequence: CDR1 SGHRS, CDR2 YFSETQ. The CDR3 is CASRIEGGETQYF. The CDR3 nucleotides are TGCGCCAGCAGGATTGAGGGTGGAGAGACCCAGTACTTC.

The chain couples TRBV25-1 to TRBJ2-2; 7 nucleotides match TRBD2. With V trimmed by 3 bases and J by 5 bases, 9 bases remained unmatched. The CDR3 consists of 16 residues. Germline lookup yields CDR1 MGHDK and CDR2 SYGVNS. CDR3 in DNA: TGTGCCAGCAGTGACTCGTGGACTAGGGGTACCGGGGAGCTGTTTTTT. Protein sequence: CASSDSWTRGTGELFF.

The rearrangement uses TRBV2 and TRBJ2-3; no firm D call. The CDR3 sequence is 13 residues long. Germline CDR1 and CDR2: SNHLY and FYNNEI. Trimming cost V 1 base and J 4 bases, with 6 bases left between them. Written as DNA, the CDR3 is TGTGCCAGCAGTGAAGAGAGAGCAGATACGCAGTATTTT. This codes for CASSEERADTQYF.

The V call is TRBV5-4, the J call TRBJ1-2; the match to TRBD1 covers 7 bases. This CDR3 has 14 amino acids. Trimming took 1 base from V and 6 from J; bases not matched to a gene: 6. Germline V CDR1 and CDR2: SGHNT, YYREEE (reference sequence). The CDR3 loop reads CASSLTFTGDGYTF. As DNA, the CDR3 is TGTGCCAGCAGCTTGACTTTCACAGGGGATGGCTACACCTTC.

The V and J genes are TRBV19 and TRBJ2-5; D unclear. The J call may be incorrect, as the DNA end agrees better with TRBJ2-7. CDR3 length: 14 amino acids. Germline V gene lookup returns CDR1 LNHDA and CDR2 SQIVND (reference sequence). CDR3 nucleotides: TGTGCCAGTAGTATAGAGGCCGGAAGCTACGAGCAGTACTTC. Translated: CASSIEAGSYEQYF.

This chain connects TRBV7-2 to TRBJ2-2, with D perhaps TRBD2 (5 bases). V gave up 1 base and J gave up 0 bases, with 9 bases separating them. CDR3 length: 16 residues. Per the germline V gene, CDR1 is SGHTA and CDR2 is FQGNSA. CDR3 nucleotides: TGTGCCAGCAGCTTAGTTGCGACTACGAACACCGGGGAGCTGTTTTTT. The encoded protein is CASSLVATTNTGELFF.

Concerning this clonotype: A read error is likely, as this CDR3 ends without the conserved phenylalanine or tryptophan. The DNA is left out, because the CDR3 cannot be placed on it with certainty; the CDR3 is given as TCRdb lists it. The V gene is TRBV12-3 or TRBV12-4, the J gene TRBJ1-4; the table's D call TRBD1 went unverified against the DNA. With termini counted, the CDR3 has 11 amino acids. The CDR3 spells CASSTDRGLNY.

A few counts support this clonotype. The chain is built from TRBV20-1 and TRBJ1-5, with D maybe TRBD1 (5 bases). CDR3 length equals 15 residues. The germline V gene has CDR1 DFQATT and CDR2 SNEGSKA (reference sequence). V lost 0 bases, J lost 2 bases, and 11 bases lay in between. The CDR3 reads CSARDLRGGNQPQHF. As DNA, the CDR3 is TGCAGTGCTAGAGATCTGAGGGGAGGCAATCAGCCCCAGCATTTT.

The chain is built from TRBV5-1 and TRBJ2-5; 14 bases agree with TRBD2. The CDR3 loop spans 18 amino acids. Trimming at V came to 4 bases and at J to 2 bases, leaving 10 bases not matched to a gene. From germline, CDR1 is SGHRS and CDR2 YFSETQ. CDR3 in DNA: TGCGCCAGCAGCCCAGGACTAGCGGGAGGAATAATTCAAGAGACCCAGTACTTC. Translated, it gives CASSPGLAGGIIQETQYF.

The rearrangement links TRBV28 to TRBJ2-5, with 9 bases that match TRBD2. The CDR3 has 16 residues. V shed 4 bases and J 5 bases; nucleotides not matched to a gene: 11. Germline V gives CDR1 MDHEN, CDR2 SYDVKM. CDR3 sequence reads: CASSSGFSGRIETQYF. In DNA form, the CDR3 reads TGTGCCAGCAGTTCTGGGTTTAGCGGGAGAATCGAGACCCAGTACTTC.

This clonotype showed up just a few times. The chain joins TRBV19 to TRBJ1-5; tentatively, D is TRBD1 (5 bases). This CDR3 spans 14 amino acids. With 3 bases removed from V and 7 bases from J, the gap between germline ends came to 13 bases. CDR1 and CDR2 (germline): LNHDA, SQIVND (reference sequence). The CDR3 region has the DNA TGTGCCAGTAGTATCGGCAGGGTGGGCCAGCCCCAGCATTTT. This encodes CASSIGRVGQPQHF.

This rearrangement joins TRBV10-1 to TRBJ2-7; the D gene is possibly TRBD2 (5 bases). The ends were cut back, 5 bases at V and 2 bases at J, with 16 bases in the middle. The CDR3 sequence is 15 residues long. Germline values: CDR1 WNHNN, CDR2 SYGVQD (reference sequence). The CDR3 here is CASSTERQSPYEQYF. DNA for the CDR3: TGCGCCAGCAGTACCGAGCGGCAGAGTCCCTACGAGCAGTACTTC.

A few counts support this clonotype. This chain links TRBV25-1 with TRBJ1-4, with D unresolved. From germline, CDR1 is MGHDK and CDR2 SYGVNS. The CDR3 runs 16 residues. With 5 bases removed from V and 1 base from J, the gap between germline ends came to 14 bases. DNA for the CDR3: TGTGCCAGCAGTTCCTTCGGGGTGGGAACTAATGAAAAACTGTTTTTT. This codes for CASSSFGVGTNEKLFF. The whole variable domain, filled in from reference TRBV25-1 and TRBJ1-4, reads EADIYQTPRYLVIGTGKKITLECSQTMGHDKMYWYQQDPGMELHLIHYSYGVNSTEKGDLSSESTVSRIRTEHFPLTLESARPSHTSQYLCASSSFGVGTNEKLFFGSGTQLSVL.

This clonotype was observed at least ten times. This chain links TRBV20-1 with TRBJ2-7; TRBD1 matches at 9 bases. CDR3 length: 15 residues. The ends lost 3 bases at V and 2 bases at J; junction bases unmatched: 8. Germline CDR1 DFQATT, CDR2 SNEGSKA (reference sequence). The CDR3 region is CSASSADRGAYEQYF. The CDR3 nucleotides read TGCAGTGCTAGTAGTGCGGACAGGGGTGCCTACGAGCAGTACTTC.

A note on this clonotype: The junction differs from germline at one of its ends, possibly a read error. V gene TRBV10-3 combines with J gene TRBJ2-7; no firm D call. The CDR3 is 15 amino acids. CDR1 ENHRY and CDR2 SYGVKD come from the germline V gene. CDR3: CASSPSVWASYEQYF. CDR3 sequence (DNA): TGTGCCAGCAGTCCGTCTGTTTGGGCTTCCTACGAGCAGTACTTC.

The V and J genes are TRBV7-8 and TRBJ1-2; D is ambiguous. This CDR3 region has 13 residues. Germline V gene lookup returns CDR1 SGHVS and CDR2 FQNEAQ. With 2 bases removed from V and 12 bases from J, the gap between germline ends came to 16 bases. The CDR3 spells CASSLLSFTGNTF. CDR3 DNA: TGTGCCAGCAGCTTATTGTCCTTCACTGGAAACACCTTC.

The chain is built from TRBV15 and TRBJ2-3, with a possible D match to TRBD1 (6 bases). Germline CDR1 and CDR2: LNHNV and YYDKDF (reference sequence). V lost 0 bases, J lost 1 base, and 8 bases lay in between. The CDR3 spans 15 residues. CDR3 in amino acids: CATSRDRQGTDTQYF. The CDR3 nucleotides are TGTGCCACCAGCAGAGATCGACAGGGCACAGATACGCAGTATTTT.

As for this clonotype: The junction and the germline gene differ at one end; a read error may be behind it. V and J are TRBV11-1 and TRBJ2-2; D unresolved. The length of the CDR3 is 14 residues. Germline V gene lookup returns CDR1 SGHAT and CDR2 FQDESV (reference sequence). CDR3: CASSLEPRIGELFF. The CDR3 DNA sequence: TGCGCCAGCAGTTTGGAACCGCGGATAGGGGAGCTGTTTTTT.

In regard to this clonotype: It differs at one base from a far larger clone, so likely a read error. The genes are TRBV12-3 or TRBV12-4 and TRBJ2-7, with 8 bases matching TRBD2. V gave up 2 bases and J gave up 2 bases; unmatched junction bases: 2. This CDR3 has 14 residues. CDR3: CASSLREGPYEQYF. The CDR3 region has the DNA TGTGCCAGCAGTTTACGGGAGGGTCCCTACGAGCAGTACTTC.

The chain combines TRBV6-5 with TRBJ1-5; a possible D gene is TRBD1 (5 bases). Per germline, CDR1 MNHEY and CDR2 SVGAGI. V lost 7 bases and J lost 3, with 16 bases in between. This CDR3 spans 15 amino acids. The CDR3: CASIEAGYPNQPQHF. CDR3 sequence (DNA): TGTGCCAGCATAGAGGCAGGGTACCCCAATCAGCCCCAGCATTTT.

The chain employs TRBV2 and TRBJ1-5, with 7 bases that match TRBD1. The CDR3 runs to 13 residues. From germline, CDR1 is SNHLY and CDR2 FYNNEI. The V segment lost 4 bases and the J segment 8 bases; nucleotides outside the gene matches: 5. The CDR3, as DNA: TGTGCCAGCAGTGTAGGGGGCGAGAAGCCCCAGCATTTT. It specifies CASSVGGEKPQHF.

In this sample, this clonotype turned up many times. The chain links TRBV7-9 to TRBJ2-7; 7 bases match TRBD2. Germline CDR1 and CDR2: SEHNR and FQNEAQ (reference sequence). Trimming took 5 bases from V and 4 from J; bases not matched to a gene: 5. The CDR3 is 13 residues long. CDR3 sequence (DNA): TGTGCCAGCAGCCCCTCGCGGGGGTACGAGCAGTACTTC. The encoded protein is CASSPSRGYEQYF.